This TCR beta chain was documented in a study of cytomegalovirus exposure and HLA in healthy donors. TCRdb keeps only in-frame clones here, not all; method: immunoSEQ multiplex PCR. The data contain fewer than 75,000 clones, roughly 94% of them singletons. The length of the CDR3 is 14 residues. The germline V gene encodes CDR1 MRHNA and CDR2 SNTAGT. The junction had 4 bases not matched to a gene; V was cut back by 2 bases and J by 8 bases. The sample holds a few counts of this clone. The TCR originated in a woman younger than 35 in good health and CMV-seropositive. The rearrangement joins TRBV6-4 to TRBJ2-1; TRBD2 aligns across 9 bases. Sequencing used PBMCs. The CDR3, as DNA: TGTGCCAGCAGTGACGCGGGGGGGACCCATGAGCAGTTCTTC. Its translation is CASSDAGGTHEQFF.